A selection of T cell receptor beta chains follows, all from one sample in a study of T cell changes during pregnancy in multiple sclerosis. The table came from immunoSEQ multiplex PCR; TCRdb's copy has only in-frame clones and leaves some out. Of around 57,000 clones listed, around 92% are singletons. Specimen: peripheral blood, collected after pregnancy. Receptors were obtained from a female donor in good health, enrolled as a control in a pregnancy study. Both conserved end residues are part of each CDR3. Each record gives: clone size, J gene, V gene, D gene, CDR3 DNA, CDR3 protein. A D gene is named only where the DNA matches it firmly. Expanded clones get a size class; other rows say once, few or many, or leave the size out.

>.|TRBJ2-5|TRBV11-1|.
TGTGCCAGCAGCTTAGGTCCATTGTACCAAGAGACCCAGTACTTC
CASSLGPLYQETQYF
>once|TRBJ1-4|TRBV6-6|.
TGTGCCAGCAGTTACTCCTGGGGGGATGAAAAACTGTTTTTT
CASSYSWGDEKLFF
>.|TRBJ2-5|TRBV11-1|TRBD2
TGTGCCAGCAGCATACTAGCGGGGGGGCTCCTGGAGACCCAGTACTTC
CASSILAGGLLETQYF
>medium-sized|TRBJ1-2|TRBV12-5|TRBD1
TGTGCTAGTGGCCCGGACAGGGACGGCTACACCTTC
CASGPDRDGYTF
>.|TRBJ1-1|TRBV5-6|.
TGTGCCAGCAGCTTGGGTACAGGAGTGAACACTGAAGCTTTCTTT
CASSLGTGVNTEAFF
>.|TRBJ1-2|TRBV2|TRBD1
TGTGCCAGCACCATGTCCCGGGACAGGGCCGGCTACACCTTC
CASTMSRDRAGYTF
>.|TRBJ1-1|TRBV30|TRBD1
TGTGCCTGGCAGCCTGGGCCGGGACAGCACACTGAAGCTTTCTTT
CAWQPGPGQHTEAFF
>few|TRBJ1-1|TRBV29-1|.
TGCAGCTTCTCGGGGGACACTGAAGCTTTCTTT
CSFSGDTEAFF
>.|TRBJ2-2|TRBV19|TRBD1
TGTGCCAGTAGTGACAGGGGGCACGCATGGGGGGCGTACACCGGGGAGCTGTTTTTT
CASSDRGHAWGAYTGELFF
>once|TRBJ1-2|TRBV14|TRBD1
TGTGCCAGCAGCCAGAGCGACAGGGGCTATGGCTACACCTTC
CASSQSDRGYGYTF